Listed here are 26 T cell receptor beta chains from one sample, sequenced in a study of blood T cell repertoires in COVID-19. Produced via immunoSEQ multiplex PCR; TCRdb's table is partial and in-frame only. The data contain approximately 59,000 clones, approximately 78% of them seen just once; the ten biggest clones take up approximately 14%. The sequencing sample was made of peripheral blood. These receptors all come from a man of 80 years or more with acute or convalescent COVID-19.

The chain combines TRBV7-6 with TRBJ1-1, with D uncertain. V lost 1 base and J 11 bases, leaving 14 bases between the germline ends. This CDR3 contains 13 residues. CDR1 is SGHVS and CDR2 is FNYEAQ in the germline V gene. The CDR3 spells CASSLGPGLHAFF. CDR3 nucleotides: TGTGCCAGCAGCTTAGGTCCCGGGTTGCACGCTTTCTTT.

Here the CDR3 reads CASSFDRGRQGAYEQYF. CDR3 DNA sequence: TGTGCCAGCAGCTTTGATCGCGGCAGGCAGGGGGCCTACGAGCAGTACTTC. The chain recombines TRBV7-8 with TRBJ2-7; 7 nucleotides match TRBD1. With V trimmed by 3 bases and J by 2 bases, 13 bases remained unmatched. Germline V gene sequence: CDR1 SGHVS, CDR2 FQNEAQ. The CDR3 is 17 residues long.

J is TRBJ2-3 and V is TRBV5-4, with 9 bases aligning to TRBD2. The CDR3 runs to 14 residues. V lost 0 bases to trimming and J lost 4 bases; unmatched junction nucleotides: 0. Germline lookup yields CDR1 SGHNT and CDR2 YYREEE (reference sequence). CDR3 sequence: CASSLGGGADTQYF. In nucleotides, the CDR3 is TGTGCCAGCAGCTTGGGCGGGGGGGCAGATACGCAGTATTTT.

V gene TRBV10-3 combines with J gene TRBJ1-1; unclear D gene. The V end lost 9 bases, the J end lost 1 base, and 12 bases lay between the germline ends. CDR1 and CDR2 (germline): ENHRY, SYGVKD. The CDR3 is 13 amino acids. Here the CDR3 reads CAMKYSSNTEAFF. CDR3 nucleotide sequence: TGTGCCATGAAGTACAGTTCGAACACTGAAGCTTTCTTT.

The chain joins TRBV11-2 to TRBJ2-7; D unresolved. The germline gives CDR1 SGHAT, CDR2 FQNNGV. The CDR3 is 11 residues long. Trimming removed 3 bases from V and 2 bases from J, with 2 bases in between. CDR3 loop: CASSFTYEQYF. The CDR3 bases are TGTGCCAGCAGCTTCACCTACGAGCAGTACTTC. The full variable domain, its missing parts supplied by reference TRBV11-2 and TRBJ2-7, is EAGVAQSPRYKIIEKRQSVAFWCNPISGHATLYWYQQILGQGPKLLIQFQNNGVVDDSQLPKDRFSAERLKGVDSTLKIQPAKLEDSAVYLCASSFTYEQYFGPGTRLTVT.

The CDR3, as DNA: TGTGCCAGCAGTGATAACGGGGGGCTAGGCACAGATACGCAGTATTTT. It specifies CASSDNGGLGTDTQYF. V gene TRBV2 combines with J gene TRBJ2-3, with D possibly matching TRBD2 (7 bases). Between the trimmed V and J ends, which lost 3 bases and 1 base, there was a span of 14 bases. The germline V gene has CDR1 SNHLY and CDR2 FYNNEI. This CDR3 comprises 16 residues.

This chain connects TRBV7-8 to TRBJ2-5, with 7 bases that match TRBD1. V trimming: 5 bases; J trimming: 0 bases; junction bases outside the gene matches: 3. The CDR3 extends over 14 amino acids. The germline CDR1 and CDR2 sequences are SGHVS and FQNEAQ. CDR3 amino acids: CASSRTGYQETQYF. In nucleotides, the CDR3 is TGTGCCAGCAGCCGGACAGGATACCAAGAGACCCAGTACTTC.

J is TRBJ1-1 and V is TRBV4-1; D is unresolved. V shed 4 bases and J shed 5 bases, with 17 bases lying between them. The CDR3 totals 15 residues. Germline CDR1 and CDR2: MGHRA and YSYEKL. This CDR3 is CASSRYRRDQTEAFF. The CDR3 coding sequence is TGCGCCAGCAGCCGTTACCGGAGGGATCAGACTGAAGCTTTCTTT.

This sequence joins TRBV5-1 and TRBJ2-5; D is unresolved. The CDR3 has 13 amino acids. V lost 0 bases, J lost 1 base, and 4 bases lay in between. Germline V gene sequence: CDR1 SGHRS, CDR2 YFSETQ. The CDR3, as DNA: TGCGCCAGCAGCTTGGTGGCCCAAGAGACCCAGTACTTC. As protein: CASSLVAQETQYF.

This chain uses TRBV4-3 with TRBJ1-2; D is unclear. The CDR3 is made up of 15 amino acids. Germline lookup yields CDR1 LGHNA and CDR2 YSLEER. The V end lost 0 bases, the J end lost 7 bases, and 15 bases lay between the germline ends. The CDR3 protein is CASSQDHGSKSGYTF. In nucleotides, the CDR3 is TGCGCCAGCAGCCAAGATCACGGGTCTAAATCTGGCTACACCTTC.

The chain has TRBV7-9 and TRBJ2-3; tentative D call: TRBD2 (5 bases). V was pared by 5 bases and J by 2 bases, with 14 bases between. The CDR3 spans 15 residues. CDR1 and CDR2 from the germline V gene are SEHNR and FQNEAQ (reference sequence). CDR3 nucleotides: TGTGCCAGCAGCCCTAGAGGGAGCGACACAGATACGCAGTATTTT. Protein sequence: CASSPRGSDTDTQYF.

V usage is TRBV30 and J usage is TRBJ1-2; tentative D call: TRBD1 (6 bases). The germline V gene has CDR1 GTSNPN and CDR2 SVGIG (reference sequence). V was clipped by 2 bases and J by 5 bases, with 15 bases between them. There are 14 residues in the CDR3. In DNA, the CDR3 is TGTGCCTGGAGTCCGCAGGGGAGGGATTATGGCTACACCTTC. It is translated as CAWSPQGRDYGYTF.

The chain joins TRBV9 to TRBJ1-2; D perhaps matches TRBD1 (6 bases). The germline V and J ends were trimmed by 0 bases and 3 bases, with 9 bases remaining between them. The CDR3 spans 14 residues. Germline CDR1 is SGDLS and CDR2 is YYNGEE. The CDR3 is CASSVGDTDYGYTF. Written as DNA, the CDR3 is TGTGCCAGCAGCGTAGGGGACACTGACTATGGCTACACCTTC.

The chain has TRBV7-8 and TRBJ2-1; D is possibly TRBD2 (6 bases). The CDR3 extends over 15 amino acids. Germline V lookup: CDR1 SGHVS, CDR2 FQNEAQ. Trimming left V 3 bases short and J 0 bases short, with 9 bases between. CDR3 sequence: CASSFFGSSYNEQFF. CDR3 sequence (DNA): TGTGCCAGCAGCTTTTTCGGGAGCTCCTACAATGAGCAGTTCTTC.

This clone showed up just once. The genes are TRBV10-3 and TRBJ2-2; 8 nucleotides align to TRBD2. The CDR3 runs 15 residues. J was trimmed by 9 bases and V by 0 bases; bases with no gene match: 6. Germline V gene data show CDR1 as ENHRY and CDR2 as SYGVKD. The CDR3 DNA is TGTGCCATCAGTGAGTCGGGACGGGAGGGCCGGGAGCTGTTTTTT. Protein product: CAISESGREGRELFF.

This clone is a singleton in its sample. The V gene is TRBV7-6, the J gene TRBJ1-3; no firm D call. CDR1 SGHVS and CDR2 FNYEAQ come from the germline V gene. The germline V and J ends were trimmed by 3 bases and 4 bases, with 16 bases remaining between them. CDR3 length: 16 residues. In DNA, the CDR3 is TGTGCCAGCAGCTTCGGCCGACTAATCTCCGGAAACACCATATATTTT. This codes for CASSFGRLISGNTIYF. Full variable domain (rest looked up from reference TRBV7-6 and TRBJ1-3): GAGVSQSPRYKVTKRGQDVALRCDPISGHVSLYWYRQALGQGPEFLTYFNYEAQQDKSGLPNDRFSAERPEGSISTLTIQRTEQRDSAMYRCASSFGRLISGNTIYFGEGSWLTVV.

The chain couples TRBV5-6 to TRBJ2-7; D is undetermined. V lost 0 bases to trimming and J lost 2 bases, with 9 bases between them. This CDR3 contains 14 residues. CDR1 and CDR2 from the germline V gene are SGHDT and YYEEEE. The CDR3 protein is CASSLGLGPYEQYF. The CDR3 DNA reads as TGTGCCAGCAGCTTGGGCCTGGGCCCCTACGAGCAGTACTTC. Full variable domain (missing parts from reference TRBV5-6 and TRBJ2-7): DAGVTQSPTHLIKTRGQQVTLRCSPKSGHDTVSWYQQALGQGPQFIFQYYEEEERQRGNFPDRFSGHQFPNYSSELNVNALLLGDSALYLCASSLGLGPYEQYFGPGTRLTVT.

V is TRBV3-1 (or the pseudogene TRBV3-2) and J is TRBJ1-2; D call uncertain. CDR1 is LGHDT and CDR2 is YNNKEL in the germline V gene (reference sequence). The CDR3 spans 13 residues. V was trimmed by 1 base and J by 7 bases, leaving 10 bases between them. The CDR3 sequence: CASSQGSGIGYTF. As DNA, the CDR3 is TGTGCCAGCAGCCAAGGATCCGGGATTGGCTACACCTTC.

The CDR3 region is CSASRRSNQPQHF. CDR3 bases: TGCAGTGCTAGTAGGCGGAGCAATCAGCCCCAGCATTTT. The V and J genes are TRBV20-1 and TRBJ1-5; D unresolved. This CDR3 is built from 13 residues. The V gene's germline CDR1 is DFQATT and CDR2 SNEGSKA (reference sequence). Between the trimmed V and J ends, which lost 3 bases and 1 base, there was a span of 7 bases.

This clone was counted a few times. Other DNA sequences of this sample code for an identical CDR3. In nucleotides, the CDR3 is TGTGCCAGCAGCACTAGCACAGATACGCAGTATTTT. It specifies CASSTSTDTQYF. V gene TRBV5-4 combines with J gene TRBJ2-3; D is undetermined. Trimming took 4 bases from V and 0 from J, leaving 3 bases between them. The CDR3 runs to 12 residues. The germline gives CDR1 SGHNT, CDR2 YYREEE (reference sequence).

The chain couples TRBV6-5 to TRBJ2-2, with 10 bases identical to TRBD2. V was clipped by 2 bases and J by 10 bases; unmatched bases: 10. This CDR3 is 16 amino acids long. Germline V CDR1 and CDR2: MNHEY, SVGAGI. This CDR3 is CASSYGPSSGSMELFF. The CDR3 coding sequence is TGTGCCAGCAGTTACGGACCCTCTAGCGGGAGTATGGAGCTGTTTTTT.

In this sample, this clone turned up once. The chain recombines TRBV10-3 with TRBJ1-3, with 9 bases aligning to TRBD1. CDR3 length equals 14 residues. Germline V lookup: CDR1 ENHRY, CDR2 SYGVKD. V lost 5 bases and J lost 4; bases outside the gene matches: 3. This CDR3 reads CAISFGQGGNTIYF. As DNA, the CDR3 is TGTGCCATCAGTTTCGGACAGGGGGGAAACACCATATATTTT.

The rearrangement links TRBV5-4 to TRBJ2-1; the D gene is possibly TRBD2 (6 bases). Germline V lookup: CDR1 SGHNT, CDR2 YYREEE (reference sequence). The CDR3 length is 15 residues. V lost 3 bases to trimming and J lost 2 bases, with 12 bases between them. CDR3 DNA: TGTGCCAGCAGCTCCGGTGGGAGGCCCTACAATGAGCAGTTCTTC. This encodes CASSSGGRPYNEQFF.

The V call is TRBV6-2 or TRBV6-3, the J call TRBJ2-1; TRBD1 matches at 7 bases. J lost 6 bases, V lost 5 bases, and 10 bases had no gene match. The CDR3 runs 15 residues. Per germline, CDR1 MNHEY and CDR2 SVGEGT. CDR3 sequence (DNA): TGTGCCAGCAGTCAAACAGGGGTGGTTAGCAATGAGCAGTTCTTC. Residues: CASSQTGVVSNEQFF.

DNA for the CDR3: TGTGCCACCAGCAGAGATTTGGACAGACAAGAGACCCAGTACTTC. Its translation is CATSRDLDRQETQYF. V and J are TRBV15 and TRBJ2-5, with a weak D call TRBD1 (6 bases). Per the germline V gene, CDR1 is LNHNV and CDR2 is YYDKDF (reference sequence). The V end lost 0 bases, the J end lost 2 bases, and 10 bases lay between the germline ends. The CDR3 totals 15 residues.

The rearrangement joins TRBV24-1 to TRBJ2-7; D is perhaps TRBD1 (7 bases). Trimming removed 4 bases from V and 9 bases from J, with 21 bases in between. Per germline, CDR1 KGHDR and CDR2 SFDVKD. This CDR3 has 15 amino acids. The CDR3: CATSDLDREDTRQYF. The CDR3, as DNA: TGTGCCACCAGTGACCTCGACAGGGAGGATACGAGGCAGTACTTC.